This is a list of T cell receptor beta chains from one sample in a study of breast tumors, draining lymph nodes, adjacent tissues. TCRdb reanalysed the multiplex PCR reads using MiXCR and keeps one entry per CDR3 protein. The data hold roughly 110,000 distinct CDR3 sequences, with around 30% observed a single time. What was sequenced was axillary lymph node tissue. These receptors all come from a female donor with breast cancer. Some clones in this sample may be carry-over from other donors' samples. The CDR3 runs from the conserved cysteine through the conserved F or W. D genes are given only for firm matches. Only some rows state a clone size, as once, few, many or a class for expanded clones.

cdr3_nt cdr3_aa clone_size d_call j_call v_call
TGTGCCAGCGCCCCAAGAGAGGGAACCTACGAGCAGTACTTC CASAPREGTYEQYF many . TRBJ2-7 TRBV12-3/TRBV12-4
TGTGCCAGCAGTCCTAGGACAGGGGGAATAGGCTACACCTTC CASSPRTGGIGYTF many TRBD1 TRBJ1-2 TRBV6-6
TGTGCCAGCAGTAGCACTCACCAAGGGGGGTATGGCTACACCTTC CASSSTHQGGYGYTF many . TRBJ1-2 TRBV6-1
TGTGCCAGTAGTAATCCACGAACATTGAACACCGGGGAGCTGTTTTTT CASSNPRTLNTGELFF many . TRBJ2-2 TRBV19
TGTGCCAGCAGTTCCACCGGGACAGGCTACGAGCAGTACTTC CASSSTGTGYEQYF many TRBD1 TRBJ2-7 TRBV12-3/TRBV12-4
TGTGCCAGCAGCTTAACACAGCATAATGAAAAACTGTTTTTT CASSLTQHNEKLFF many . TRBJ1-4 TRBV13
TGTGCCAGCAGCTTAGGACTAGCGGGGGCCGAGCAGTTCTTC CASSLGLAGAEQFF many TRBD2 TRBJ2-1 TRBV7-2
TGTGCCAGCAGCTTGATTGCGGGAACAGATACGCAGTATTTT CASSLIAGTDTQYF many . TRBJ2-3 TRBV5-6
TGTGCCAGCAGCTTTGGAGTGACCGAGCAGTACTTC CASSFGVTEQYF many . TRBJ2-7 TRBV5-4
TGTGCCTGGGGCCGTGGAGGCGGAAACGTCTACGAGCAGTACTTC CAWGRGGGNVYEQYF many . TRBJ2-7 TRBV30
TGTGCCACCAGCAGCCTTAAAGGACTAGCGGGGGCCCGGAACTTC CATSSLKGLAGARNF . TRBD2 TRBJ2-7 TRBV15
TGCAGTGCTAGGGTCGGGGAGACCCAGTACTTC CSARVGETQYF few . TRBJ2-5 TRBV20-1
TGTGCCAGCAGTTTAGACAGGGGGCAGCCCCAGCATTTT CASSLDRGQPQHF many TRBD1 TRBJ1-5 TRBV12-3/TRBV12-4
TGTGCCAGCAGTTTCGCCCCGAAGGCGGGGGGAGGACTCTTC CASSFAPKAGGGLF . TRBD2 TRBJ2-1 TRBV12-3/TRBV12-4
TGTGCCAGCAGCTTAGCCGGGACTAGCGGGAGGGCAGATACGCAGTATTTT CASSLAGTSGRADTQYF . TRBD2 TRBJ2-3 TRBV7-2
TGTGCCAGCAGTCCTCCAGTACACGGGACGGCGAACTATGGCTACACCTTC CASSPPVHGTANYGYTF . . TRBJ1-2 TRBV7-2